This TCR beta chain was captured by sequencing in a study of blood T cell repertoires in COVID-19. V lost 1 base and J lost 3, with 6 bases in between. The CDR3 sequence is 13 residues long. In the authors' methods: Quantification of nucleated cells was approximated via reference gene primer amplification. The repertoire was sequenced with immunoSEQ multiplex PCR; TCRdb's copy has only in-frame clones and lacks some. The V and J calls and the clone size are those of that table, but D and trimming were determined from the DNA. The data hold around 250,000 clones, with about 90% observed a single time.

This TCR was sampled from a man between 60 and 75 years old with acute or convalescent COVID-19. The V and J genes are TRBV12-3 or TRBV12-4 and TRBJ1-1; D perhaps matches TRBD1 (6 bases). The sequenced sample was peripheral blood. For the CDR3, the DNA is TGTGCCAGCAGTTTAGACAGGGACACTGAAGCTTTCTTT. Its protein is CASSLDRDTEAFF.